Sequencing of this T cell receptor (beta chain) was carried out in a study of T cells in Graves' hyperthyroidism and ophthalmopathy. This clonotype was found many times. What it binds is unknown. Germline V gene sequence: CDR1 SEHNR, CDR2 FQNEAQ (reference sequence). This CDR3 is 12 amino acids long. With 5 bases removed from V and 6 bases from J, the gap between germline ends came to 10 bases. The TCR beta CDR3 regions underwent amplification using RNA transcripts as the source. HTBI primers drove first-round RT-PCR of the TCR CDR3. TCRdb processed the multiplex PCR reads anew with MiXCR; each CDR3 protein has one entry. The data contain 750,000 to 900,000 distinct CDR3 sequences, over 35% of them singletons. Orbital computed tomography and thyroid ultrasound, together with serum TRAb and thyroxine and clinical symptoms, were used for diagnoses. Study-level results: Expanded thyroid clonotypes (above 0.001) were mostly also found in blood.

Sequenced input: blood. The chain carries TRBV7-9 and TRBJ1-2; a weak D match, TRBD1 (5 bases). The sequence was collected from a young man with Graves' hyperthyroidism. The CDR3 reads CASSPKQDGYTF. CDR3 in DNA: TGTGCCAGCAGCCCAAAACAGGATGGCTACACCTTC.